The sequence of this T cell receptor beta chain was determined in a study of T cell responses to AZD1222 COVID-19 vaccine. Study observations and caveats: Among the donors, most were white British and more were female, and clonal diversity was possibly underestimated. It was only after the peak T cell response that any repertoires were sampled.

With regard to this clone: Its antigen is unknown.

Using immunoSEQ multiplex PCR, the repertoire was profiled, and TCRdb retains in-frame clones only, with some absent. The repertoire holds around 190,000 clones, with 91% as singletons. This CDR3 has 13 residues. Trimming left V 6 bases short and J 4 bases short, with 13 bases between. The rearrangement uses TRBV12-3 or TRBV12-4 and TRBJ2-7; TRBD1 is a possible D gene (6 bases). This TCR was recovered from an adult who received the AZD1222 COVID-19 vaccine. This material consisted of peripheral blood, taken 28 days after the second AZD1222 dose. The CDR3 reads CASSRTEKYEQYF. CDR3 nucleotide sequence: TGTGCCAGCAGCCGGACAGAGAAATACGAGCAGTACTTC.